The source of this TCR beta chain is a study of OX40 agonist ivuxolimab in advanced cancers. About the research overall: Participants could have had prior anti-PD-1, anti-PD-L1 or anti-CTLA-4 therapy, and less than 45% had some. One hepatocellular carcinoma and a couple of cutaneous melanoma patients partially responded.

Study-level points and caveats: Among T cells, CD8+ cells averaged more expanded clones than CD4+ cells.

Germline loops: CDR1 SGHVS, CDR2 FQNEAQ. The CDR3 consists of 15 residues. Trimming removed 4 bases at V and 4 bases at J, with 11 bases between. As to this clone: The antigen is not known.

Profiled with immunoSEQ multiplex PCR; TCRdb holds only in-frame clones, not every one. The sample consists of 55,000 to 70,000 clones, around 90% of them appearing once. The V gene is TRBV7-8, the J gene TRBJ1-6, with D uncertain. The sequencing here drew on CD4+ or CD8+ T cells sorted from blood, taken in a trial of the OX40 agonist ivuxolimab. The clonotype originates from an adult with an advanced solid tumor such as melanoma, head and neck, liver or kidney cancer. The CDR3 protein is CASSSGRHYNSPLHF. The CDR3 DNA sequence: TGTGCCAGCAGCTCGGGCCGCCATTATAATTCACCCCTCCACTTT.